The 30 T cell receptor beta chains below come from one sample, sequenced in a study of T cell repertoires in cytomegalovirus infection. TCRdb reprocessed the reads with MiXCR, giving one entry per CDR3 protein. The sample consists of a few hundred thousand distinct CDR3 sequences, about 25% of them appearing once. Specimen: PBMCs. The receptors were gathered from a human donor in good health (CMV status not recorded). Some clones in this sample may be carry-over from other donors' samples.

In its sample, this clonotype was seen a few times. The chain links TRBV13 to TRBJ2-3; D unresolved. The germline CDR1 and CDR2 sequences are PRHDT and FYEKMQ (reference sequence). V lost 5 bases, J lost 2 bases, and 5 bases lay in between. The CDR3 length is 12 residues. The CDR3 sequence is CASSVTTDTQYF. In DNA form, the CDR3 reads TGTGCCAGCAGCGTTACCACAGATACGCAGTATTTT.

The V and J genes are TRBV7-2 and TRBJ2-3; tentatively, D is TRBD1 or TRBD2 (5 bases each). The V gene lost 2 bases and the J gene lost 7 bases, with 13 bases spanning the gap. Germline CDR1 is SGHTA and CDR2 is FQGNSA. The CDR3 is made up of 14 amino acids. Here the CDR3 DNA reads TGTGCCAGCAGCTTATGGGGGAACGGCCATACGCAGTATTTT. The encoded protein is CASSLWGNGHTQYF.

This clonotype was seen only a few times. This rearrangement joins TRBV19 to TRBJ2-2; 7 bases align to TRBD1. The CDR3 loop spans 17 amino acids. Per germline, CDR1 LNHDA and CDR2 SQIVND (reference sequence). Unmatched junction bases numbered 8, after V lost 3 bases and J lost 1 base. The CDR3 here is CASSILLTGVNTGELFF. The CDR3 DNA sequence: TGTGCCAGTAGTATTCTGCTCACAGGGGTGAACACCGGGGAGCTGTTTTTT.

This clonotype has only a few counts. The rearrangement joins TRBV7-8 to TRBJ1-2; D possibly corresponds to TRBD1 (5 bases). The V gene's germline CDR1 is SGHVS and CDR2 FQNEAQ. Trimming left V 1 base short and J 2 bases short, with 8 bases between. The CDR3 runs 14 residues. CDR3 protein: CASSLGTLNYGYTF. CDR3 bases: TGTGCCAGCAGCTTAGGGACATTGAACTATGGCTACACCTTC.

At least ten counts were recorded for this clonotype. The chain combines TRBV7-8 with TRBJ1-5; possible D gene TRBD1, 6 bases. The CDR3 is made up of 16 amino acids. V was cut by 1 base and J by 3 bases, with 13 bases left in between. From germline, CDR1 is SGHVS and CDR2 FQNEAQ. CDR3 DNA sequence: TGTGCCAGCAGCTTAGGCTCACAGGGTAACAATCAGCCCCAGCATTTT. Amino acid sequence: CASSLGSQGNNQPQHF. The complete variable domain, with remaining parts taken from reference TRBV7-8 and TRBJ1-5, reads GAGVSQSPRYKVAKRGQDVALRCDPISGHVSLFWYQQALGQGPEFLTYFQNEAQLDKSGLPSDRFFAERPEGSVSTLKIQRTQQEDSAVYLCASSLGSQGNNQPQHFGDGTRLSIL.

The chain carries TRBV27 and TRBJ2-3, with D tentatively TRBD1 or TRBD2 (6 bases each). The length of the CDR3 is 15 residues. Germline lookup yields CDR1 MNHEY and CDR2 SMNVEV (reference sequence). With 5 bases removed from V and 3 bases from J, the gap between germline ends came to 15 bases. CDR3 sequence reads: CASSPSTRGTDTQYF. CDR3 sequence (DNA): TGTGCCAGCAGTCCGTCGACTAGGGGGACAGATACGCAGTATTTT.

About this clonotype itself: Since a much larger clone is just one base distant, this may be a read error. This chain connects TRBV12-3 or TRBV12-4 to TRBJ2-1; 9 bases line up with TRBD1. V lost 8 bases and J lost 1; bases outside the gene matches: 6. The CDR3 contains 15 residues. CDR3 residues: CASGTGQGSYNEQFF. In DNA form, the CDR3 reads TGTGCCAGCGGCACTGGACAGGGGTCCTACAATGAGCAGTTCTTC.

The chain combines TRBV7-2 with TRBJ2-7; D may correspond to TRBD1 or TRBD2 (6 bases each). The germline V gene has CDR1 SGHTA and CDR2 FQGNSA. The CDR3 sequence is 16 residues long. Here the CDR3 reads CACSPNRERAAYEQYV. In nucleotides, the CDR3 is TGTGCCTGCAGCCCTAACAGGGAGCGGGCTGCCTACGAGCAGTACGTC.

This chain joins TRBV29-1 and TRBJ2-1; a weak D match, TRBD1 (5 bases). The V end was cut by 3 bases, the J end by 6 bases, with 9 bases between. The CDR3 is made up of 12 amino acids. Germline CDR1 and CDR2: SQVTM and ANQGSEA. This chain's CDR3 is CSVEGQGNEQFF. CDR3 DNA sequence: TGCAGCGTTGAGGGTCAGGGCAATGAGCAGTTCTTC.

This clonotype was counted a few times. This CDR3 reads CASITPTGGQPQHF. CDR3 nucleotide sequence: TGTGCCAGCATCACGCCGACAGGGGGTCAGCCCCAGCATTTT. The chain combines TRBV28 with TRBJ1-5; 9 bases fit TRBD1. Germline CDR1 reads MDHEN; CDR2 reads SYDVKM. The CDR3 runs 14 residues. J lost 6 bases, V lost 7 bases, and 7 bases had no gene match.

The chain combines TRBV27 with TRBJ2-2; D ambiguous. In germline, CDR1 is MNHEY, CDR2 SMNVEV (reference sequence). The CDR3 has 15 residues. The ends were cut back, 0 bases at V and 4 bases at J, with 9 bases in the middle. CDR3 loop: CASSLSPRVTGELFF. The CDR3 nucleotides are TGTGCCAGCAGTTTATCACCCCGGGTCACCGGGGAGCTGTTTTTT.

The V call is TRBV12-3 or TRBV12-4, the J call TRBJ2-1; D remains ambiguous. V was trimmed by 2 bases and J by 4 bases, leaving 12 bases between them. The CDR3 covers 15 residues. CDR3 in amino acids: CASSLSGDGYNEQFF. The DNA of the CDR3 is TGTGCCAGCAGTTTAAGTGGCGATGGGTACAATGAGCAGTTCTTC.

This clonotype was observed a handful of times. The chain employs TRBV10-3 and TRBJ2-5; 7 nucleotides agree with TRBD2. Trimming took 3 bases from V and 5 from J; bases not matched to a gene: 12. The CDR3 is 16 amino acids. The V gene's germline CDR1 is ENHRY and CDR2 SYGVKD. As DNA, the CDR3 is TGTGCCATCAGTGATTTGGTCGGGGCCGGGGGGGAGACCCAGTACTTC. As protein: CAISDLVGAGGETQYF.

This clonotype showed up just a few times. The V and J genes are TRBV6-5 and TRBJ1-6; no firm D call. CDR1 and CDR2 from the germline V gene are MNHEY and SVGAGI. This CDR3 has 15 residues. Trimming pared 0 bases from V and 8 bases from J, leaving 11 bases between. The CDR3 is CASSYSLTSDSPLHF. The CDR3 DNA is TGTGCCAGCAGTTACTCTCTTACTTCGGATTCACCCCTCCACTTT.

This clonotype appeared a few times. This sequence joins TRBV28 and TRBJ2-1; D is perhaps TRBD2 (6 bases). Germline assignment: CDR1 MDHEN and CDR2 SYDVKM. V dropped 6 bases and J dropped 2 bases, with 14 bases sitting between them. This CDR3 region has 15 residues. The CDR3, as DNA: TGTGCCAGCAGGCCCCCCGGGACTCCCTACAATGAGCAGTTCTTC. Translated: CASRPPGTPYNEQFF.

This clonotype was seen at least ten times. This chain uses TRBV7-2 with TRBJ2-4; unclear D gene. The germline V gene has CDR1 SGHTA and CDR2 FQGNSA. V gave up 5 bases and J gave up 10 bases, with 12 bases separating them. This CDR3 has 12 residues. CDR3 nucleotides: TGTGCCAGCAGCGGAACTGGAATTATTCAGTACTTC. Translated: CASSGTGIIQYF.

The chain joins TRBV19 to TRBJ1-5, with no clear D. Per germline, CDR1 LNHDA and CDR2 SQIVND (reference sequence). The CDR3 has 14 amino acids. The ends were cut back, 0 bases at V and 8 bases at J, with 11 bases in the middle. CDR3 region: CASSIEAGREPQHF. Here the CDR3 DNA reads TGTGCCAGTAGTATAGAGGCAGGCCGGGAGCCCCAGCATTTT.

CDR3 nucleotides: TGTGCCAGCGGAATGGAGACCCAGTACTTC. It encodes CASGMETQYF. J is TRBJ2-5 and V is TRBV14; D not certain. This CDR3 comprises 10 residues. The germline V gene has CDR1 SGHDN and CDR2 FVKESK. Trimming removed 8 bases from V and 5 bases from J, with 6 bases in between.

The rearrangement links TRBV7-2 to TRBJ2-4; no definite D call. The CDR3 consists of 16 residues. Germline V lookup: CDR1 SGHTA, CDR2 FQGNSA. Trimming cost V 1 base and J 8 bases, with 18 bases left between them. CDR3 sequence: CASSLGPGRRVDIQYF. CDR3 sequence (DNA): TGTGCCAGCAGCTTAGGTCCTGGGCGCAGAGTGGACATTCAGTACTTC.

This clonotype was found a few times. The chain couples TRBV28 to TRBJ2-7, with TRBD1 matching 7 bases. In germline, CDR1 is MDHEN, CDR2 SYDVKM. The V gene end was trimmed by 5 bases and the J gene end by 3 bases; junction bases not matched to a gene: 7. The CDR3 contains 14 residues. The CDR3 loop is CASSLRDSLYEQYV. The CDR3 DNA is TGTGCCAGCAGTCTCCGGGACAGCCTCTACGAGCAGTACGTC.

This clonotype was observed many times. V and J are TRBV7-2 and TRBJ2-3; no definite D call. Per germline, CDR1 SGHTA and CDR2 FQGNSA. V lost 1 base, J lost 14 bases, and 16 bases lay in between. The CDR3 has 13 residues. This CDR3 is CASSLDVVKPPYF. Here the CDR3 DNA reads TGTGCCAGCAGCTTAGACGTGGTTAAGCCCCCGTATTTT.

The rearrangement links TRBV6-2 or TRBV6-3 to TRBJ1-1, with D maybe TRBD1 (5 bases). The CDR3 has 13 amino acids. Germline V lookup: CDR1 MNHEY, CDR2 SVGEGT. Trimming took off 8 bases at V and 1 base at J, with 11 bases between the two ends. The CDR3 nucleotides read TGTGCCAGCGATAGGGGTTGGAACACTGAAGCTTTCTTT. It encodes CASDRGWNTEAFF.

J is TRBJ1-2 and V is TRBV7-2, with D tentatively TRBD1 (6 bases). The CDR3 is made up of 17 amino acids. Trimming shortened V by 0 bases and J by 0 bases, and 14 bases separated the two germline ends. Germline-derived CDR1 and CDR2 are SGHTA and FQGNSA. In DNA, the CDR3 is TGTGCCAGCAGCTTAGCGTCGGGCGGGGGCCCTAACTATGGCTACACCTTC. As protein: CASSLASGGGPNYGYTF. The complete variable domain, with remaining parts taken from reference TRBV7-2 and TRBJ1-2, reads GAGVSQSPSNKVTEKGKDVELRCDPISGHTALYWYRQSLGQGLEFLIYFQGNSAPDKSGLPSDRFSAERTGGSVSTLTIQRTQQEDSAVYLCASSLASGGGPNYGYTFGSGTRLTVV.

In its sample, this clonotype was seen a few times. The V gene is TRBV7-8, the J gene TRBJ2-1; 12 bases line up with TRBD2. The germline gives CDR1 SGHVS, CDR2 FQNEAQ. J was trimmed by 6 bases and V by 4 bases; bases with no gene match: 1. The CDR3 is made up of 14 amino acids. As DNA, the CDR3 is TGTGCCAGCAGCTGGGGACTAGCGGGCAATGAGCAGTTCTTC. This translates into CASSWGLAGNEQFF.

The chain couples TRBV5-4 to TRBJ1-2; D might be TRBD1 (6 bases). CDR3 length: 15 residues. V was clipped by 3 bases and J by 7 bases, with 19 bases between them. CDR1 is SGHNT and CDR2 is YYREEE in the germline V gene (reference sequence). CDR3 amino acids: CASSSANRVAAGYTF. CDR3 bases: TGTGCCAGCAGCTCGGCAAACAGGGTTGCTGCTGGCTACACCTTC.

The chain links TRBV6-1 to TRBJ1-5; TRBD1 agrees at 9 bases. The CDR3 covers 15 residues. Germline lookup yields CDR1 MNHNS and CDR2 SASEGT. Trimming cost V 4 bases and J 9 bases; bases outside gene matches: 10. The CDR3 loop reads CASSAWTGVWLPQHF. CDR3 bases: TGTGCCAGCAGTGCTTGGACAGGGGTATGGCTGCCCCAGCATTTT.

This clonotype was observed many times. The chain is built from TRBV7-2 and TRBJ2-3; D gene unclear. Between the trimmed V and J ends, which lost 1 base and 7 bases, there was a span of 12 bases. Per germline, CDR1 SGHTA and CDR2 FQGNSA. CDR3 length: 14 residues. Written as DNA, the CDR3 is TGTGCCAGCAGCTTAGAGCCTTCTCAAAATACGCAGTATTTT. Translated, it gives CASSLEPSQNTQYF.

The chain is built from TRBV6-2 or TRBV6-3 and TRBJ1-1; no reliable D call. CDR1 is MNHEY and CDR2 is SVGEGT in the germline V gene. The CDR3 sequence is 13 residues long. V lost 2 bases and J 5 bases, leaving 9 bases between the germline ends. The CDR3 protein is CASSYDGRTEAFF. The CDR3 nucleotides are TGTGCCAGCAGTTACGACGGGAGGACTGAAGCTTTCTTT.

This clonotype was seen more than once but under ten times. The genes are TRBV20-1 and TRBJ2-5; 8 bases fit TRBD2. V gave up 0 bases and J gave up 5 bases; unmatched junction bases: 5. The CDR3 is 14 residues long. Germline-derived CDR1 and CDR2 are DFQATT and SNEGSKA (reference sequence). CDR3 region: CSARDASGGETQYF. In DNA, the CDR3 is TGCAGTGCTAGAGACGCAAGCGGGGGCGAGACCCAGTACTTC.

For this clonotype: It may be a read error: a sequence one base away is much more abundant. J is TRBJ1-5 and V is TRBV28; D unclear. Germline assignment: CDR1 MDHEN and CDR2 SYDVKM. V was cut by 5 bases and J by 0 bases, with 8 bases left in between. The CDR3 totals 14 residues. The CDR3 region has the DNA TGTGCCAGCAGTGTTCAGGATAGCAATCAGCCCCAGCATTTT. This gives the protein CASSVQDSNQPQHF.